The clone carrying this T cell receptor beta chain was picked up a small number of times. Germline V lookup: CDR1 SGHDT, CDR2 YYEEEE. The CDR3 contains 15 residues. The V gene lost 0 bases and the J gene lost 5 bases, with 14 bases spanning the gap. This specimen comes from a study of blood T cell repertoires in COVID-19. Study as a whole: Nucleic acid was either cDNA or gDNA, and it came from T cells, B-cell-depleted T cells, or PBMCs.

In the study's own analysis: Amplified reference gene primers provided the basis for estimating nucleated cell counts. Clones were sequenced by immunoSEQ multiplex PCR, and TCRdb holds only the in-frame ones, with some missing. From that table come the V and J calls and clone size; the DNA was used to work out D and trimming. The data hold about 210,000 clones, with 85% observed a single time. Sequencing was performed on peripheral blood. The chain carries TRBV5-6 and TRBJ1-2, with D tentatively TRBD1 (6 bases). The receptor was isolated from a woman in her sixties or seventies with COVID-19, enrolled during active disease. The CDR3 region is CASSLGFGGNYGYTF. CDR3 DNA: TGTGCCAGCAGCTTGGGATTTGGGGGCAATTATGGCTACACCTTC.